This T cell receptor beta chain was captured by sequencing in a study of blood T cell repertoires in COVID-19. At the level of the study: The United States, Italy and Spain provided the acute and convalescent COVID-19 samples.

Patients of the Seattle cohort, enrolled during active infection, were followed longitudinally. The CDR3 runs to 16 residues. The V end lost 1 base, the J end lost 1 base, and 13 bases lay between the germline ends. Germline lookup yields CDR1 MGHRA and CDR2 YSYEKL. Original data processing: How many nucleated cells were present was estimated from reference gene primer amplification. Generated by immunoSEQ multiplex PCR, the TCRdb table keeps only in-frame clones and is missing some. D and trimming were read from the DNA, whereas the V and J calls and clone size are those reported in that table. Among a few hundred thousand clones listed, about 80% were seen once.

Material for sequencing was peripheral blood. The sequence derives from a person aged 70 to 85 with COVID-19, enrolled during active disease. This chain joins TRBV4-1 and TRBJ2-5; maybe TRBD1 (6 bases). CDR3 protein: CASSQVLWGLQETQYF. The DNA for the CDR3 is TGCGCCAGCAGCCAAGTTTTGTGGGGGCTCCAAGAGACCCAGTACTTC.